Detailed here is one T cell receptor beta chain. The antigen remains unidentified. This sample was included in a study of blood T cells in healthy people across ages. Together with a sample-barcoded 5' primer, a J-beta primer mix was included in a second PCR lasting about 7 to 12 cycles. TCRdb re-called the 5' RACE reads through MiXCR, storing one row per CDR3 protein. There are about 930,000 distinct CDR3 sequences in the sample; 25% to 30% occur only once, and 10% lies in the top ten. Whole-study findings and limits: A greater number of naive CD4+ cells and higher diversity distinguished long-lived donors from aged donors. Using unsorted PBMCs precluded a conclusive naive versus antigen-experienced comparison. The fall in TCR beta diversity per million T cells was roughly linear with age.

The CDR3 spans 14 residues. Trimming removed 6 bases at V and 0 bases at J, with 11 bases between. Per germline, CDR1 MNHEY and CDR2 SVGAGI. These records were also assigned to another study, of T cells of mothers and their children.

The chain combines TRBV6-5 with TRBJ1-1; D ambiguous. The source of this sequence is a middle-aged woman in good health. Sequenced sample: blood. In DNA form, the CDR3 reads TGTGCCAGCAGCGACCCGCAGATGAACACTGAAGCTTTCTTT. This translates into CASSDPQMNTEAFF.